The rows below give T cell receptor beta chains drawn from one sample of a study of blood T cell repertoires in COVID-19. This table comes from immunoSEQ multiplex PCR, and its TCRdb copy is limited to in-frame clones, with some not included. The data show some 170,000 clones, with 85% seen just once and just under 8.5% held by the top ten. Source material: peripheral blood. The receptors here all came from a woman aged 55-70 years with acute or convalescent COVID-19. The CDR3 runs from the conserved cysteine through the conserved F or W. The D gene is left open where the match is weak. For some rows the clone size is stated as once, few or many, or as a class when expanded; others skip it.

clone size,V gene,D gene,J gene,CDR3 DNA,CDR3 protein
NA,TRBV11-2,NA,TRBJ2-7,TGTGCCAGCAGTTTCCAGCTCCTATGGGGGGATATCAGCTACGAGCAGTACTTC,CASSFQLLWGDISYEQYF
few,TRBV9,NA,TRBJ2-1,TGTGCCAGCAGCGCTACGCAGGGAAGGCAAGACAATGAGCAGTTCTTC,CASSATQGRQDNEQFF
few,TRBV9,TRBD2,TRBJ2-1,TGTGCCAGCGCAGGAGGCGGGAGGGCCTACAATGAGCAGTTCTTC,CASAGGGRAYNEQFF
NA,TRBV5-4,TRBD1,TRBJ1-1,TGTGCCAGCAGCCCCCGACAGGGGAACACTGAAGCTTTCTTT,CASSPRQGNTEAFF
NA,TRBV5-1,NA,TRBJ2-1,TGCGCCAGCAGCATTACAGGGTACGGCTACAATGAGCAGTTCTTC,CASSITGYGYNEQFF
NA,TRBV5-4,NA,TRBJ1-6,TGTGCCAGCACCTTTGGGGGGGCGCAGGGGTCGGGAGGATCACCCCTCCACTTT,CASTFGGAQGSGGSPLHF
NA,TRBV28,TRBD1,TRBJ2-6,TGTGCCAGCAGCCCCCGGGACAGGGCCCTATCTGGGGCCAACGTCCTGACTTTC,CASSPRDRALSGANVLTF
NA,TRBV7-9,NA,TRBJ1-2,TGTGCCAGCAGCTTAGGGAGTGGAGGCTACACCTTC,CASSLGSGGYTF
NA,TRBV6-5,NA,TRBJ2-2,TGTGCCAGCAGTCCGGGACACTTCACCGGGGAGCTGTTTTTT,CASSPGHFTGELFF
NA,TRBV18,NA,TRBJ2-7,TGTGCCAGCAAGGCAGGGAGGAGTGTCCACGAGCAGTACTTC,CASKAGRSVHEQYF
NA,TRBV28,TRBD1,TRBJ1-6,TGTGCCAGCAGTTTACGGACAGGGGGGAATTCACCCCTCCACTTT,CASSLRTGGNSPLHF
NA,TRBV11-2,TRBD2,TRBJ2-3,TGTGCCAGCAGCTTAGGAGGACTAGCGGGAGCAATAGATACGCAGTATTTT,CASSLGGLAGAIDTQYF
NA,TRBV7-2,NA,TRBJ2-1,TGTGCCAGCAGCTTGGAGAGCGGATCCTACAATGAGCAGTTCTTC,CASSLESGSYNEQFF
NA,TRBV6-5,NA,TRBJ1-3,TGTGCCAGCAGACCGATGCTATCTGGAAACACCATATATTTT,CASRPMLSGNTIYF
NA,TRBV30,NA,TRBJ1-5,TGTGCCTGGAGTGGAGGGCCCGTTCAGCCCCAGCATTTT,CAWSGGPVQPQHF
few,TRBV5-1,TRBD2,TRBJ2-1,TGCGCCAGCAGTCCGGGACTAGCGGGAGGGAATGAGCAGTTCTTC,CASSPGLAGGNEQFF